Below are 29 T cell receptor beta chains sequenced from a single sample in a study of blood T cell repertoires in COVID-19. The method was immunoSEQ multiplex PCR; TCRdb's version includes in-frame clones alone and lacks a portion of them. The sample includes 68,000 or so clones, about 91% of them seen just once. Sequencing input: peripheral blood. The source of these receptors is a woman in her seventies with acute or convalescent COVID-19.

This clone was detected a few times. The CDR3 here is CAIHDGTFSRGSYNEQFF. The DNA of the CDR3 is TGTGCCATCCACGACGGGACATTCAGCCGAGGCTCCTACAATGAGCAGTTCTTC. The chain recombines TRBV10-3 with TRBJ2-1, with D possibly matching TRBD1 (6 bases). Looked up from germline, CDR1 is ENHRY and CDR2 is SYGVKD. This CDR3 has 18 residues. Deletions cut 8 bases from V and 0 bases from J, with 23 bases between.

The V and J genes are TRBV6-2 or TRBV6-3 and TRBJ2-3; 9 nucleotides align to TRBD2. The V gene end was trimmed by 5 bases and the J gene end by 2 bases; junction bases not matched to a gene: 5. Germline CDR1 MNHEY, CDR2 SVGEGT. CDR3 size: 15 residues. The CDR3 sequence is CASSRLAEYTDTQYF. CDR3 bases: TGTGCCAGCAGTCGACTAGCGGAATACACAGATACGCAGTATTTT.

The chain combines TRBV28 with TRBJ1-3; no clear D. Germline values: CDR1 MDHEN, CDR2 SYDVKM. The length of the CDR3 is 17 residues. The V end lost 5 bases, the J end lost 0 bases, and 17 bases lay between the germline ends. CDR3 protein: CASSLTLGSRSGNTIYF. DNA of the CDR3: TGTGCCAGCAGTCTCACCCTGGGCTCCCGCTCTGGAAACACCATATATTTT.

The chain joins TRBV9 to TRBJ2-2; D gene ambiguous. The CDR3 sequence is 13 residues long. CDR1 and CDR2 from the germline V gene are SGDLS and YYNGEE. Trimming removed 0 bases from V and 3 bases from J, with 3 bases in between. CDR3 in amino acids: CASSVGDTGELFF. CDR3 nucleotides: TGTGCCAGCAGCGTAGGAGACACCGGGGAGCTGTTTTTT.

This chain links TRBV14 with TRBJ1-1; the D gene is possibly TRBD1 (5 bases). Per germline, CDR1 SGHDN and CDR2 FVKESK. V dropped 4 bases and J dropped 3 bases, with 21 bases sitting between them. The CDR3 is 17 amino acids. The CDR3 DNA reads as TGTGCCAGCAGCCCCTCGGGACTTCCCACGGGGGACACTGAAGCTTTCTTT. Amino acid sequence: CASSPSGLPTGDTEAFF. Together with reference TRBV14 and TRBJ1-1, the CDR3 gives the full variable domain: EAGVTQFPSHSVIEKGQTVTLRCDPISGHDNLYWYRRVMGKEIKFLLHFVKESKQDESGMPNNRFLAERTGGTYSTLKVQPAELEDSGVYFCASSPSGLPTGDTEAFFGQGTRLTVV.

J is TRBJ1-5 and V is TRBV19; a weak D match, TRBD1 (5 bases). The germline CDR1 and CDR2 sequences are LNHDA and SQIVND (reference sequence). The germline V and J ends were trimmed by 6 bases and 7 bases, with 22 bases remaining between them. The CDR3 sequence is 16 residues long. The CDR3 DNA is TGTGCCAGTAGACCGACCGGGGAGGGGCGCATCCAGCCCCAGCATTTT. It translates to CASRPTGEGRIQPQHF.

V usage is TRBV7-2 and J usage is TRBJ1-5; D unresolved. The CDR3 sequence is 13 residues long. Germline assignment: CDR1 SGHTA and CDR2 FQGNSA. V lost 5 bases and J lost 3, with 8 bases in between. The CDR3 protein is CASSPGFNQPQHF. The CDR3 nucleotides are TGTGCCAGCAGCCCGGGGTTCAATCAGCCCCAGCATTTT.

The chain joins TRBV28 to TRBJ1-1, with D possibly TRBD1 on 6 matching bases. V was pared by 6 bases and J by 1 base, with 15 bases between. The CDR3 totals 15 residues. Per germline, CDR1 MDHEN and CDR2 SYDVKM. The CDR3 sequence: CASSRGRRRNTEAFF. CDR3 nucleotide sequence: TGTGCCAGCAGCAGGGGAAGGAGAAGGAACACTGAAGCTTTCTTT.

The J gene is TRBJ1-6, the V gene TRBV13; maybe TRBD1 (5 bases). The germline V gene has CDR1 PRHDT and CDR2 FYEKMQ (reference sequence). Trimming removed 2 bases from V and 8 bases from J, with 22 bases in between. The length of the CDR3 is 18 residues. DNA of the CDR3: TGTGCCAGCAGCTTATATAGCGGGACTGGCCGGGGAGATTCACCCCTCCACTTT. Amino acids: CASSLYSGTGRGDSPLHF.

The rearrangement joins TRBV10-3 to TRBJ2-7; the match to TRBD1 covers 8 bases. The CDR3 is 14 residues long. V was clipped by 5 bases and J by 4 bases; unmatched bases: 7. CDR1 is ENHRY, CDR2 SYGVKD, per germline. The CDR3, as DNA: TGTGCCATCAGTTCGGGACAGGTTACTTACGAGCAGTACTTC. Protein sequence: CAISSGQVTYEQYF.

This chain joins TRBV25-1 and TRBJ2-5; possibly TRBD2 for D (6 bases). From germline, CDR1 is MGHDK and CDR2 SYGVNS. Trimming removed 10 bases from V and 3 bases from J, with 18 bases in between. The CDR3 contains 14 residues. The CDR3 region is CATRTWGEKETQYF. The CDR3 coding sequence is TGTGCCACCCGTACTTGGGGGGAGAAAGAGACCCAGTACTTC.

In its sample, this clone was seen a few times. V and J are TRBV15 and TRBJ1-5; D is uncertain. The CDR3 is 13 residues long. Trimming took off 6 bases at V and 8 bases at J, with 14 bases between the two ends. Germline-derived CDR1 and CDR2 are LNHNV and YYDKDF (reference sequence). CDR3 protein: CATSLRTGEPQHF. The CDR3, as DNA: TGTGCCACCAGTCTCCGGACTGGGGAGCCCCAGCATTTT. The full variable domain, rest sourced from reference TRBV15 and TRBJ1-5, is DAMVIQNPRYQVTQFGKPVTLSCSQTLNHNVMYWYQQKSSQAPKLLFHYYDKDFNNEADTPDNFQSRRPNTSFCFLDIRSPGLGDTAMYLCATSLRTGEPQHFGDGTRLSIL.

The chain recombines TRBV30 with TRBJ1-2; tentative D call: TRBD1 (6 bases). The length of the CDR3 is 13 residues. V dropped 8 bases and J dropped 3 bases, with 16 bases sitting between them. The germline V gene has CDR1 GTSNPN and CDR2 SVGIG (reference sequence). The CDR3 reads CAGPTGRDYGYTF. Written as DNA, the CDR3 is TGTGCCGGCCCGACAGGAAGAGACTATGGCTACACCTTC.

The CDR3 DNA reads TGCGCCAGCAGCTTCTCAACAAAAGCCGGGACAGCGAAGAATGGCTACACCTTC. It codes for CASSFSTKAGTAKNGYTF. V is TRBV5-1 and J is TRBJ1-2, with 7 positions matching TRBD1. CDR1 is SGHRS, CDR2 YFSETQ, per germline. The ends lost 2 bases at V and 6 bases at J; junction bases unmatched: 19. This CDR3 has 18 residues.

The genes are TRBV6-5 and TRBJ1-2; the D is unclear. Germline values: CDR1 MNHEY, CDR2 SVGAGI. V shed 4 bases and J shed 3 bases, with 6 bases lying between them. This CDR3 contains 12 residues. The CDR3: CASSSPDYGYTF. The CDR3 DNA follows: TGTGCCAGCAGTTCCCCGGACTATGGCTACACCTTC.

This clone was seen just once. V usage is TRBV4-3 and J usage is TRBJ1-2, with TRBD1 identical over 7 bases. CDR3 length: 15 residues. V lost 0 bases to trimming and J lost 4 bases; unmatched junction nucleotides: 5. Per the germline V gene, CDR1 is LGHNA and CDR2 is YSLEER. CDR3 sequence (DNA): TGCGCCAGCAGCCAAGATCCAACAGGGGCCTATGGCTACACCTTC. Translation gives CASSQDPTGAYGYTF.

V and J are TRBV3-1 (or the pseudogene TRBV3-2) and TRBJ1-2; D is undetermined. The V end was cut by 0 bases, the J end by 2 bases, with 7 bases between. From germline, CDR1 is LGHDT and CDR2 YNNKEL (reference sequence). CDR3 size: 14 residues. Here the CDR3 reads CASSQDGGNYGYTF. In nucleotides, the CDR3 is TGTGCCAGCAGCCAAGATGGAGGGAACTATGGCTACACCTTC.

This chain joins TRBV20-1 and TRBJ1-2; no firm D call. The ends were cut back, 7 bases at V and 8 bases at J, with 8 bases in the middle. Germline V gives CDR1 DFQATT, CDR2 SNEGSKA (reference sequence). The CDR3 sequence is 9 residues long. CDR3 sequence: CSVRQGYTF. The DNA of the CDR3 is TGCAGTGTCCGTCAGGGCTACACCTTC.

This clone came up a few times. The chain uses TRBV7-6 and TRBJ1-3; TRBD1 matches at 12 bases. CDR1 and CDR2 from the germline V gene are SGHVS and FNYEAQ. The CDR3 runs 20 residues. The trim removed 5 bases at V and 1 base at J, leaving 15 bases unmatched. The CDR3 DNA reads as TGTGCCAGCAGCATCGCCGCGGGACAGGGGGCGAAGGGGTCTGGAAACACCATATATTTT. Translation gives CASSIAAGQGAKGSGNTIYF.

CDR3 sequence reads: CASSLVAGSSGELFF. CDR3 DNA sequence: TGTGCCAGCAGCTTAGTAGCGGGGTCTTCCGGGGAGCTGTTTTTT. The chain employs TRBV7-2 and TRBJ2-2; 8 nucleotides agree with TRBD2. Germline-derived CDR1 and CDR2 are SGHTA and FQGNSA. This CDR3 spans 15 amino acids. V lost 1 base, J lost 6 bases, and 4 bases stayed unmatched.

J is TRBJ2-1 and V is TRBV5-4; tentatively, D is TRBD2 (6 bases). With 0 bases removed from V and 6 bases from J, the gap between germline ends came to 22 bases. There are 18 residues in the CDR3. From germline, CDR1 is SGHNT and CDR2 YYREEE (reference sequence). CDR3 residues: CASSLDLGGTPTPNEQFF. CDR3 sequence (DNA): TGTGCCAGCAGCTTGGACCTGGGCGGGACTCCTACACCCAATGAGCAGTTCTTC.

This clone was seen once. V and J are TRBV3-1 (or the pseudogene TRBV3-2) and TRBJ2-7; 9 bases are a match to TRBD2. The CDR3 sequence is 13 residues long. The ends lost 4 bases at V and 7 bases at J; junction bases unmatched: 5. Germline V gene lookup returns CDR1 LGHDT and CDR2 YNNKEL (reference sequence). Here the CDR3 reads CASSLTSGREQYF. The CDR3 region has the DNA TGTGCCAGCAGCCTGACTAGCGGACGGGAGCAGTACTTC.

CDR3 amino acids: CASSLGGMNTEAFF. The CDR3 coding sequence is TGTGCCAGCAGCTTGGGGGGAATGAACACTGAAGCTTTCTTT. The chain joins TRBV7-6 to TRBJ1-1; possible D gene TRBD1, 5 bases. V shed 3 bases and J shed 0 bases, with 8 bases lying between them. Looked up from germline, CDR1 is SGHVS and CDR2 is FNYEAQ. CDR3 length: 14 amino acids.

The chain has TRBV10-3 and TRBJ1-4; D is uncertain. Looked up from germline, CDR1 is ENHRY and CDR2 is SYGVKD. The germline V and J ends were trimmed by 6 bases and 7 bases, with 12 bases remaining between them. CDR3 length: 13 residues. In DNA form, the CDR3 reads TGTGCCATCAGCGGGTTGGGGAGTGAAAAACTGTTTTTT. Translated: CAISGLGSEKLFF.

The J gene is TRBJ1-2, the V gene TRBV10-3; tentatively, D is TRBD1 (5 bases). The CDR3 totals 13 residues. V lost 4 bases and J lost 4, with 10 bases in between. Per the germline V gene, CDR1 is ENHRY and CDR2 is SYGVKD. CDR3 sequence: CAISVWGSYGYTF. Here the CDR3 DNA reads TGTGCCATCAGTGTCTGGGGCTCCTATGGCTACACCTTC.

In its sample, this clone was seen once. The rearrangement uses TRBV7-2 and TRBJ1-4; tentative D call: TRBD1 (5 bases). From germline, CDR1 is SGHTA and CDR2 FQGNSA. The CDR3 is 16 amino acids. V shed 0 bases and J shed 8 bases, with 16 bases lying between them. The CDR3: CASSLALTGVNEKLFF. CDR3 nucleotides: TGTGCCAGCAGCTTAGCGCTAACGGGGGTGAACGAAAAACTGTTTTTT.

The chain recombines TRBV28 with TRBJ1-1, with D uncertain. Germline values: CDR1 MDHEN, CDR2 SYDVKM. The CDR3 has 16 amino acids. V gave up 2 bases and J gave up 0 bases, with 13 bases separating them. DNA of the CDR3: TGTGCCAGCAGTTTAAAGTACAGCGGCCTGAACACTGAAGCTTTCTTT. This encodes CASSLKYSGLNTEAFF.

V and J are TRBV12-3 or TRBV12-4 and TRBJ1-5; TRBD1 aligns across 7 bases. The V gene end was trimmed by 7 bases and the J gene end by 6 bases; junction bases not matched to a gene: 3. The CDR3 has 12 amino acids. This CDR3 reads CASTDRVQPQHF. In nucleotides, the CDR3 is TGTGCCAGCACCGACAGGGTTCAGCCCCAGCATTTT.

The chain is built from TRBV10-3 and TRBJ2-4; 11 bases align to TRBD2. The CDR3 extends over 15 amino acids. Trimming removed 6 bases from V and 8 bases from J; junction bases left unmatched: 9. The germline CDR1 and CDR2 sequences are ENHRY and SYGVKD. The CDR3 DNA follows: TGTGCCATCAGGGGTAGCGGGGGGGCCGAAGACATTCAGTACTTC. Its translation: CAIRGSGGAEDIQYF.